This TCR beta chain was sequenced during a study of vaccination effects on CD4 cells after COVID-19. For the study at large: Everyone in the study got two shots of either the BNT162b2 or mRNA-1273 vaccine.

Overall study results and limits: Pronounced clonal contraction occurred in clones induced by infection and by vaccine late after vaccination.

The germline V gene has CDR1 SGDLS and CDR2 YYNGEE. V lost 4 bases to trimming and J lost 4 bases, with 19 bases between them. The CDR3 has 16 residues. Culturing for ten to eleven days preceded CD4+ T cell isolation. Previously uninfected by SARS-CoV-2, the vaccine recipients also showed negative nucleocapsid antibodies. Produced via immunoSEQ multiplex PCR; TCRdb's table is partial and in-frame only. In the table there are about 76,000 clones, roughly 80% of which are singletons. This clone was seen a handful of times. Its antigen is as yet unknown. V gene TRBV9 combines with J gene TRBJ2-3; D tentatively reads TRBD1 or TRBD2 (5 bases each). The TCR sequence derives from a human donor who received a COVID-19 vaccine. The sequences come from CD4+ T cells from PBMCs cultured without peptide, collected before COVID-19 vaccination. CDR3 bases: TGTGCCAGCAGCTACCGTCCGGGGCCAACGGCAGATACGCAGTATTTT. Amino acid sequence: CASSYRPGPTADTQYF.